This TCR beta chain was profiled in a study of blood T cell repertoires in COVID-19. Study-level information: Sites in the United States, Italy and Spain provided acute and convalescent COVID-19 samples. PBMCs, B-cell-depleted T cells, or T cells provided the cDNA or gDNA that made up the material.

The CDR3 has 13 amino acids. CDR1 is SNHLY, CDR2 FYNNEI, per germline. Between the trimmed V and J ends, which lost 7 bases and 4 bases, there was a span of 11 bases. Original processing notes: Nucleated cell number was recorded as an estimate derived from reference gene primer amplification. Sequencing used immunoSEQ multiplex PCR; TCRdb keeps in-frame clones, though not all of them. V and J calls and clone size are given by that table; D and trimming were obtained from the DNA. The sample yields some 40,000 clones, approximately 88% seen once. Material: peripheral blood. The J gene is TRBJ1-5, the V gene TRBV2, with D perhaps matching TRBD1 (5 bases). The TCR originated in a human donor in a cohort sampled during active COVID-19. The CDR3 region has the DNA TGTGCCAGCAATCGGCAGGGTAATCAGCCCCAGCATTTT. Protein product: CASNRQGNQPQHF.